The source of this TCR beta chain is a study of T-cell memory formation after mild COVID-19. The study's findings and limits: Some clones that responded were present in memory (sampled pre-infection), which suggests cross-reactive memory joined.

MiXCR was run by TCRdb on the 5' RACE reads, yielding one entry per CDR3 protein. The sample contains approximately 430,000 distinct CDR3 sequences, more than 20% of which appear only once. There are a few counts of this clonotype. Its antigen is currently unknown. This CDR3 comprises 14 residues. Trimming pared 7 bases from V and 6 bases from J, leaving 16 bases between. V is TRBV12-3 or TRBV12-4 and J is TRBJ2-1; D is perhaps TRBD1 or TRBD2 (5 bases each). The clonotype comes from an adult woman who had mild COVID-19 (a few samples of this study predate the infection). Cell type and time point are not known. Material: PBMCs or a T cell subset sorted from them (not recorded which). The chain's CDR3 is CASKEEGSINEQFF. The CDR3 coding sequence is TGTGCCAGCAAGGAAGAGGGGAGTATCAATGAGCAGTTCTTC.